Sequencing of this TCR beta chain was carried out in a study of OX40 agonist ivuxolimab in advanced cancers. At the level of the study: Ivuxolimab is an agonistic anti-OX40 (CD134) antibody, and patients were treated with it. Those enrolled were approximately 83% male, with a mean age of approximately 60 years and ages from about 20 to 90.

In germline, CDR1 is SNHLY, CDR2 FYNNEI. J was trimmed by 0 bases and V by 2 bases; bases with no gene match: 5. The CDR3 loop spans 17 amino acids. Sequencing was performed with immunoSEQ multiplex PCR; in TCRdb, only in-frame clones are kept and a portion is missing. The table records about 61,000 clones, under 90% of them present only once. Specimen: CD4+ or CD8+ T cells sorted from blood, collected in a trial of the OX40 agonist ivuxolimab. This chain connects TRBV2 to TRBJ2-3, with TRBD2 matching over 10 bases. This sequence was found in an adult with an advanced solid tumor such as melanoma, head and neck, liver or kidney cancer. Here the CDR3 DNA reads TGTGCCAGCAGTGAATACGGACTAGCGGCTAGCACAGATACGCAGTATTTT. Its protein product is CASSEYGLAASTDTQYF.